This TCR beta chain was sequenced during a study of control samples from healthy donors and cancer patients. This CDR3 has 15 amino acids. Trimming pared 4 bases from V and 1 base from J, leaving 12 bases between. The germline CDR1 and CDR2 sequences are SGHRS and YFSETQ. Produced via immunoSEQ multiplex PCR; TCRdb's table is partial and in-frame only. The sample contains approximately 76,000 clones, roughly 88% of which appear only once. This clonotype was sampled from a man in his sixties with head and neck cancer. Sequenced input: PBMCs. V usage is TRBV5-1 and J usage is TRBJ2-1; D is tentatively TRBD1 or TRBD2 (6 bases each). The CDR3 DNA reads as TGCGCCAGCAGCACCGGGGGCGAGTCCTACAATGAGCAGTTCTTC. This translates into CASSTGGESYNEQFF.